This T cell receptor beta chain is drawn from a study of brain metastases from non-small cell lung cancer. Repertoires were generated with immunoSEQ multiplex PCR, while TCRdb's copy carries only in-frame clones and drops some. The sample shows about 920 clones, over 85% of them seen only once. Sequencing used tumor-adjacent normal tissue. The TCR comes from a donor aged 40 or older with non-small cell lung cancer.

CDR3 DNA sequence: TGTGCCACCAGCAGCCAAGCGGGGGGGCTGACAGATACGCAGTATTTT. Its translation is CATSSQAGGLTDTQYF. This rearrangement joins TRBV15 to TRBJ2-3; 10 bases are shared with TRBD2. CDR3 length: 16 residues. Trimming at V came to 3 bases and at J to 3 bases, leaving 6 bases not matched to a gene. Germline V lookup: CDR1 LNHNV, CDR2 YYDKDF (reference sequence).